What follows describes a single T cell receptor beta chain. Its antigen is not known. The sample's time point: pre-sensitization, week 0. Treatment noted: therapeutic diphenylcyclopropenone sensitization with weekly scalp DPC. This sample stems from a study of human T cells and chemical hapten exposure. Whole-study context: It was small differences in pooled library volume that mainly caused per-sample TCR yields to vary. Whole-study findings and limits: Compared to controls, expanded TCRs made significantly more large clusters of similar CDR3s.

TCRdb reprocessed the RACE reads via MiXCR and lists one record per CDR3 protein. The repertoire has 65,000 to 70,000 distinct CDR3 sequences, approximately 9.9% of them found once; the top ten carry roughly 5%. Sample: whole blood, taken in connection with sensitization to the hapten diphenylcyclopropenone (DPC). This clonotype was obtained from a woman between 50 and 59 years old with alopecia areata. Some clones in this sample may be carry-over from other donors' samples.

Here the CDR3 reads CSARDQEPNTQYF. The CDR3 DNA sequence: TGCAGTGCTAGAGATCAGGAACCTAATACGCAGTATTTT. The V and J genes are TRBV20-1 and TRBJ2-3; D unclear. Germline CDR1 is DFQATT and CDR2 is SNEGSKA (reference sequence). Trimming pared 0 bases from V and 7 bases from J, leaving 11 bases between. The CDR3 sequence is 13 residues long.